The 18 T cell receptor beta chains below all came from one sample that was sequenced in a study of T cells after yellow fever vaccination. TCRdb analysed the 5' RACE reads with MiXCR anew, one entry per CDR3 protein. The sample holds a few hundred thousand distinct CDR3 sequences, less than 20% seen once. The sequences come from PBMCs, collected 5 days after the first yellow fever vaccination. Source of these receptors: a young man who received the YFV17D yellow fever vaccine.

This clonotype was seen a few times. The J gene is TRBJ2-1, the V gene TRBV28, with 9 bases aligning to TRBD1. J gave up 6 bases and V 6 bases, and 6 bases lay outside the gene matches. Germline CDR1 and CDR2: MDHEN and SYDVKM. The CDR3 is 14 amino acids. CDR3 bases: TGTGCCAGCAGCAAGGGACAGGGCCCCAATGAGCAGTTCTTC. It specifies CASSKGQGPNEQFF.

CDR3 loop: CASSPTGTSVWADTQYF. The DNA of the CDR3 is TGTGCCAGCAGCCCCACCGGGACTAGTGTTTGGGCAGATACGCAGTATTTT. The chain employs TRBV7-3 and TRBJ2-3; 8 bases are a match to TRBD2. This CDR3 has 17 amino acids. Unmatched junction bases numbered 14, after V lost 5 bases and J lost 4 bases. Germline assignment: CDR1 SGHTA and CDR2 FQGTGA.

This clonotype was observed a few times. The CDR3 DNA sequence: TGTGCCAGCCGATCTGACAGATGGAACACTGAAGCTTTCTTT. It specifies CASRSDRWNTEAFF. The genes are TRBV2 and TRBJ1-1, with D possibly TRBD1 on 5 matching bases. The V end lost 8 bases, the J end lost 1 base, and 14 bases lay between the germline ends. The CDR3 length is 14 residues. Germline CDR1 is SNHLY and CDR2 is FYNNEI.

This chain joins TRBV15 and TRBJ2-3; D is unclear. Trimming removed 1 base at V and 3 bases at J, with 8 bases between. Per the germline V gene, CDR1 is LNHNV and CDR2 is YYDKDF (reference sequence). CDR3 length: 14 residues. DNA for the CDR3: TGTGCCACCAGCAGAGCCCAGGCTACAGATACGCAGTATTTT. Its protein is CATSRAQATDTQYF.

This clonotype was detected many times. V is TRBV9 and J is TRBJ2-5; 10 positions agree with TRBD1. The CDR3 extends over 15 amino acids. Germline V gene sequence: CDR1 SGDLS, CDR2 YYNGEE. V lost 0 bases and J lost 3; bases outside the gene matches: 2. CDR3 amino acids: CASSVEGTGEETQYF. As DNA, the CDR3 is TGTGCCAGCAGCGTAGAGGGGACAGGGGAAGAGACCCAGTACTTC.

The chain joins TRBV4-3 to TRBJ2-1; TRBD1 might be the D (6 bases). Trimming removed 3 bases at V and 1 base at J, with 10 bases between. CDR3 size: 15 residues. The germline CDR1 and CDR2 sequences are LGHNA and YSLEER. DNA for the CDR3: TGCGCCAGCAGCCAGGGGGCAAGGTCCTACAATGAGCAGTTCTTC. This sequence encodes CASSQGARSYNEQFF.

This chain uses TRBV5-1 with TRBJ2-1; 10 bases line up with TRBD2. Germline loops: CDR1 SGHRS, CDR2 YFSETQ. CDR3 length: 18 amino acids. The J segment lost 4 bases and the V segment lost 0 bases, leaving 10 bases of the junction unmatched. CDR3 in amino acids: CASSLDLAGARLYNEQFF. The CDR3 DNA is TGCGCCAGCAGCTTGGACCTAGCGGGGGCCCGCTTATACAATGAGCAGTTCTTC.

The CDR3 reads CASSLGQDYEQYV. Written as DNA, the CDR3 is TGTGCCAGCTCACTCGGACAGGATTACGAGCAGTACGTC. The chain is built from TRBV18 and TRBJ2-7, with TRBD1 matching over 7 bases. From germline, CDR1 is KGHSH and CDR2 LQKENI. V shed 4 bases and J 4 bases; nucleotides not matched to a gene: 4. There are 13 residues in the CDR3.

V usage is TRBV12-3 or TRBV12-4 and J usage is TRBJ2-7; D uncertain. The CDR3 runs 11 residues. Trimming stripped 1 base from V and 8 bases from J, with 6 bases between. Here the CDR3 reads CASSLGWKQYF. CDR3 in DNA: TGTGCCAGCAGTTTAGGATGGAAGCAGTACTTC.

This clonotype was observed a few times. The rearrangement links TRBV4-3 to TRBJ1-2; D ambiguous. V lost 0 bases and J 2 bases, leaving 7 bases between the germline ends. Germline CDR1 reads LGHNA; CDR2 reads YSLEER. The CDR3 length is 14 residues. The CDR3 spells CASSQDYPNYGYTF. CDR3 coding DNA: TGCGCCAGCAGCCAAGACTACCCGAACTATGGCTACACCTTC.

The J gene is TRBJ1-1, the V gene TRBV28; TRBD1 is a possible D gene (5 bases). The germline CDR1 and CDR2 sequences are MDHEN and SYDVKM. The CDR3 has 16 amino acids. The V end was cut by 5 bases, the J end by 0 bases, with 16 bases between. CDR3 nucleotide sequence: TGTGCCAGCAGTCCCCGGTCGGGGCTGATGAACACTGAAGCTTTCTTT. Amino acids: CASSPRSGLMNTEAFF.

This clonotype appeared a few times. The chain couples TRBV10-3 to TRBJ2-7, with TRBD1 identical over 7 bases. This CDR3 spans 14 amino acids. With V trimmed by 5 bases and J by 6 bases, 10 bases remained unmatched. Germline V lookup: CDR1 ENHRY, CDR2 SYGVKD. DNA of the CDR3: TGTGCCATCAGTAACTCCGGACAGGACGGCGAGCAGTACTTC. Translation gives CAISNSGQDGEQYF.

This clonotype has just a few counts. The chain employs TRBV30 and TRBJ1-1; TRBD1 might be the D (5 bases). CDR1 GTSNPN and CDR2 SVGIG come from the germline V gene (reference sequence). There are 12 residues in the CDR3. V was pared by 4 bases and J by 6 bases, with 12 bases between. The CDR3 DNA sequence: TGTGCCTGGAAAAGGGGATTGTCTGAAGCTTTCTTT. Translated: CAWKRGLSEAFF.

The rearrangement links TRBV29-1 to TRBJ2-5; D remains ambiguous. This CDR3 region has 11 residues. Germline loops: CDR1 SQVTM, CDR2 ANQGSEA. With 4 bases removed from V and 9 bases from J, the gap between germline ends came to 12 bases. The CDR3 region has the DNA TGCAGCGTTGCCCATTGGGCGGCCCAGTACTTC. Translated: CSVAHWAAQYF.

This clonotype appeared a few times. The V and J genes are TRBV24-1 and TRBJ2-3; 8 nucleotides align to TRBD1. The CDR3 is 15 amino acids. Germline CDR1 reads KGHDR; CDR2 reads SFDVKD. The J segment lost 1 base and the V segment lost 4 bases, leaving 3 bases of the junction unmatched. CDR3 loop: CATSEMTGGTDTQYF. In DNA, the CDR3 is TGTGCCACCAGTGAAATGACAGGGGGCACAGATACGCAGTATTTT.

This rearrangement joins TRBV5-2 to TRBJ2-7; the DNA was not compared with TRBD1, the D call given in the table. TRBV5-2 is a documented pseudogene. The CDR3 contains 15 residues. CDR3 residues: CAIGSGPGPRYEQYV. CDR3 DNA sequence: TGTGCCATCGGCTCCGGGCCGGGACCCCGCTACGAGCAGTACGTC.

This clonotype was detected a few times. The chain recombines TRBV12-3 or TRBV12-4 with TRBJ1-2; 8 nucleotides line up with TRBD1. J lost 8 bases, V lost 6 bases, and 14 bases had no gene match. The length of the CDR3 is 15 residues. As DNA, the CDR3 is TGTGCCAGCAGAGATACAGGGGGTCGGGCGGGAGGCTACACCTTC. Translation gives CASRDTGGRAGGYTF.

Many counts were recorded for this clonotype. The chain has TRBV24-1 and TRBJ1-2, with D tentatively TRBD1 (5 bases). The germline CDR1 and CDR2 sequences are KGHDR and SFDVKD. There are 14 residues in the CDR3. V lost 3 bases to trimming and J lost 4 bases, with 11 bases between them. The CDR3 DNA follows: TGTGCCACCAGTGATCTCGACAGTCGCTATGGCTACACCTTC. Amino acids: CATSDLDSRYGYTF.